The sequence of this T cell receptor beta chain was determined in a study of identical twins. The germline gives CDR1 LGHDT, CDR2 YNNKEL (reference sequence). The CDR3 runs to 15 residues. The J segment lost 4 bases and the V segment lost 0 bases, leaving 4 bases of the junction unmatched. The sample holds a few counts of this clonotype. Using its own MiXCR run on the 5' RACE reads, TCRdb lists one record per CDR3 protein. The table shows about 240,000 distinct CDR3 sequences, with around 7.6% occurring only once. These records were also assigned to another study, of yellow fever vaccine responses in identical twins.

What was sequenced was CD8+ T cells sorted from blood. The V and J genes are TRBV3-1 and TRBJ2-5; 8 bases are a match to TRBD2. The receptor was derived from a woman aged 18-29 years in good health. The CDR3: CASSQDGGAGETQYF. In DNA form, the CDR3 reads TGTGCCAGCAGCCAAGACGGGGGGGCGGGAGAGACCCAGTACTTC.